This entry is about one T cell receptor beta chain. The CDR3 length is 12 residues. Germline V gene lookup returns CDR1 SGHVS and CDR2 FNYEAQ. V was clipped by 3 bases and J by 5 bases, with 6 bases between them. Libraries were prepared by immunoSEQ multiplex PCR; TCRdb keeps only in-frame clonotypes and omits some of them. The sample has roughly 54,000 clones, around 90% seen once. This sample is drawn from a study of T cell responses to AZD1222 COVID-19 vaccine. This sequence joins TRBV7-6 and TRBJ2-3; D may be TRBD2 (5 bases). The clonotype originates from an adult who received the AZD1222 COVID-19 vaccine. This material consisted of peripheral blood, taken 28 days after the second AZD1222 dose. The CDR3 coding sequence is TGTGCCAGCAGCTTTGGAGGAGATACGCAGTATTTT. Protein sequence: CASSFGGDTQYF.